Listed here is a single T cell receptor beta chain. Its matching antigen is unknown. The sample originates from a study of shared clonotypes between healthy human individuals. Whole-study context: Donors had three CD4 naive, three CD4 memory, two CD8 naive and one CD8 memory plate apiece. Study-level points and caveats: Memory subsets generally showed smaller estimated richness than naive subsets did.

Original analysis: For the immunoSEQ data, sequences were junction-only without quality scores, so filtering differed. Repertoires were generated with immunoSEQ multiplex PCR, while TCRdb's copy carries only in-frame clones and drops some. V, J and clone size derive from that table, while D and trimming were established from the DNA sequence. The sample yields 1,500,000 or so clones, roughly 98.5% seen once. The sequencing input was naive CD4+ T cells sorted from blood. Regarding subset: CD45RA+ positively selected. This sequence was found in a man under 40 in good health.

CDR3 amino acids: CASSSSDGRRGELFF. The CDR3 DNA sequence: TGTGCCAGCAGTTCTTCCGATGGGAGGCGTGGGGAGCTGTTTTTT. This chain joins TRBV27 and TRBJ2-2; possibly TRBD2 for D (6 bases). Germline V gene data show CDR1 as MNHEY and CDR2 as SMNVEV (reference sequence). The CDR3 runs to 15 residues. Trimming shortened V by 4 bases and J by 8 bases, and 17 bases separated the two germline ends.